This T cell receptor (beta chain) was observed in a study of blood T cell repertoires in COVID-19. Across the study: Acute-phase and convalescent COVID-19 samples originated in the United States, Italy and Spain. T cells, B-cell-depleted T cells, or PBMCs supplied cDNA or gDNA.

This clone was recorded a few times. Germline lookup yields CDR1 MNHNS and CDR2 SASEGT. V lost 3 bases, J lost 3 bases, and 15 bases lay in between. The CDR3 is made up of 16 amino acids. Per the authors' pipeline: Amplification with reference gene primers provided the estimates of nucleated cell counts. Clones were read by immunoSEQ multiplex PCR, and TCRdb kept only the in-frame ones, dropping some. The V and J calls and clone size were taken over from that table, and D and trimming were inferred from the DNA. The sample holds over 45,000 clones, roughly 79% seen once. V gene TRBV6-1 combines with J gene TRBJ1-3; D not resolved. Sequenced input: peripheral blood. This receptor was obtained from an elderly woman with active or convalescent COVID-19. CDR3: CASSDYPDVYGNTIYF. Written as DNA, the CDR3 is TGTGCCAGCAGTGATTACCCTGATGTCTATGGAAACACCATATATTTT.